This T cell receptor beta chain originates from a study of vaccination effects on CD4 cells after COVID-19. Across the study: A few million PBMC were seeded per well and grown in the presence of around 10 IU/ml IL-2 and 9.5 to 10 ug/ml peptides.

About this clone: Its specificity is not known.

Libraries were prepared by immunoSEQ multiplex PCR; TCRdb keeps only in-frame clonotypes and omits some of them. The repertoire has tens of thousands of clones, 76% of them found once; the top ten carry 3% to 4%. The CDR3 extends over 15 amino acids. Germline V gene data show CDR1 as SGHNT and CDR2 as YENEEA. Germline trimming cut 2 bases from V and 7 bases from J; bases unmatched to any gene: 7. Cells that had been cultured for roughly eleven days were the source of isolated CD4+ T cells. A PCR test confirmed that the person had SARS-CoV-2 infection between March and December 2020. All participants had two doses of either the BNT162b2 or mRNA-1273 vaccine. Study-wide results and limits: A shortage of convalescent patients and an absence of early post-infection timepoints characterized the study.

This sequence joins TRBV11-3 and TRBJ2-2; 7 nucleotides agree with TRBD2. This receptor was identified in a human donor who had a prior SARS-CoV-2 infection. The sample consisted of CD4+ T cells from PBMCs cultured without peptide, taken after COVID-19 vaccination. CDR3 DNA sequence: TGTGCCAGCAGCTTAAGGGAGGGCCGTGGCGGGGAGCTGTTTTTT. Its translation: CASSLREGRGGELFF. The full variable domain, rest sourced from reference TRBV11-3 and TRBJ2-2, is EAGVVQSPRYKIIEKKQPVAFWCNPISGHNTLYWYLQNLGQGPELLIRYENEEAVDDSQLPKDRFSAERLKGVDSTLKIQPAELGDSAVYLCASSLREGRGGELFFGEGSRLTVL.